This T cell receptor beta chain comes out of a study of T cell responses to AZD1222 COVID-19 vaccine. V lost 5 bases and J lost 3; bases outside the gene matches: 6. The CDR3 has 15 residues. The germline V gene has CDR1 MDHEN and CDR2 SYDVKM. To note about this clone: Its antigen is undetermined.

Regarding the study as a whole: Receipt of two AZD1222 doses was followed by a rise in Spike-specific TCR breadth and depth. A reported finding is that nearly half of spike-specific TCRs target unmutated variant regions. White British ancestry dominated among donors, who included more females, and clonal diversity was possibly underestimated. After the peak T cell response, and only then, were repertoires sampled.

Sequenced by immunoSEQ multiplex PCR; TCRdb stores in-frame clones only, minus some. The data contain 100,000 to 150,000 clones, just under 95% of them singletons. Sequencing used peripheral blood, obtained 28 days after the second AZD1222 dose. The rearrangement joins TRBV28 to TRBJ1-2, with 10 bases aligning to TRBD1. This receptor was obtained from an adult who received the AZD1222 COVID-19 vaccine. CDR3 loop: CASSTPGQGYYGYTF. DNA of the CDR3: TGTGCCAGCAGTACCCCGGGACAGGGGTACTATGGCTACACCTTC.